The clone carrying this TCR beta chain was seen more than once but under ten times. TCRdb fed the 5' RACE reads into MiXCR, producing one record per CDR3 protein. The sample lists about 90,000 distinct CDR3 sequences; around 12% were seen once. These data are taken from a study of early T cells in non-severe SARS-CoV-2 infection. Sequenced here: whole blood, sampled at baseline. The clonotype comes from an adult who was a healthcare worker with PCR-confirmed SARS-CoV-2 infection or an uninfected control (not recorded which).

The CDR3 sequence: CASGVGLLAGRETQYF. CDR3 nucleotide sequence: TGTGCCAGCGGGGTAGGCCTCCTTGCGGGTCGGGAGACCCAGTACTTC. The chain is built from TRBV27 and TRBJ2-5; D is possibly TRBD2 (5 bases). The CDR3 contains 16 residues. Germline V gives CDR1 MNHEY, CDR2 SMNVEV (reference sequence). V lost 8 bases to trimming and J lost 5 bases, with 24 bases between them.